This TCR beta chain was identified in a study of T cells in Graves' hyperthyroidism and ophthalmopathy. Amplified TCR beta CDR3 regions came from RNA transcripts. Primed by the HTBI set, a first-round RT-PCR was run on the TCR CDR3. MiXCR, applied by TCRdb to the multiplex PCR reads, yields one record per CDR3 protein. The sample consists of fewer than 550,000 distinct CDR3 sequences, approximately 14% of them appearing once. Patients aged 18 to 65 had newly diagnosed hyperthyroidism of under 2 months' duration. Researchers barred patients who had uncontrolled infection, other autoimmune disease, pregnancy or lactation. This CDR3 is built from 19 residues. Germline CDR1 is SEHNR and CDR2 is FQNEAQ (reference sequence). Trimming removed 6 bases from V and 5 bases from J; junction bases left unmatched: 17. Whole-study findings and limits: In blood, most of the thyroid clonotypes expanded above 0.001 were also present.

This clonotype was detected many times. Its antigen is unknown. This chain uses TRBV7-9 with TRBJ2-1, with TRBD2 matching 12 bases. The sequencing input was blood. The clonotype comes from a woman aged 18-35 years with Graves' hyperthyroidism. CDR3 loop: CASRSGRLAGERGNNEQFF. DNA for the CDR3: TGTGCCAGCAGGTCCGGGCGACTAGCGGGGGAAAGGGGGAACAATGAGCAGTTCTTC. The entire variable domain, with the rest obtained from reference TRBV7-9 and TRBJ2-1, is as follows: DTGVSQNPRHKITKRGQNVTFRCDPISEHNRLYWYRQTLGQGPEFLTYFQNEAQLEKSRLLSDRFSAERPKGSFSTLEIQRTEQGDSAMYLCASRSGRLAGERGNNEQFFGPGTRLTVL.